This T cell receptor (beta chain) was identified during a study of T cell responses to AZD1222 COVID-19 vaccine. Study as a whole: Some second doses came at about 4 weeks and others at about 12 weeks; these were pooled. Study-level results: Reports indicate that nearly half of spike-specific TCRs are directed at unmutated variant regions. Researchers report vaccine-associated CD4 TCRs spanning spike, with dominance at 160-218 and 743-854. The sample set comprised mostly white British donors with more females, and clonal diversity was possibly underestimated.

Sequencing was performed with immunoSEQ multiplex PCR; in TCRdb, only in-frame clones are kept and a portion is missing. The top ten hold 6.5% to 9% of the sample, which has roughly 120,000 clones, about 90% seen once. CDR3 size: 10 residues. V was shortened by 1 base and J by 8 bases, with 5 bases between the two germline ends. CDR1 is DFQATT, CDR2 SNEGSKA, per germline (reference sequence). Concerning this clone itself: Its specificity is not known.

The V and J genes are TRBV20-1 and TRBJ1-2; D gene ambiguous. This material consisted of peripheral blood, taken on day 0 of AZD1222 vaccination. This TCR was recovered from an adult in good health. The CDR3 spells CSARVRGYTF. The CDR3, as DNA: TGCAGTGCTAGAGTAAGAGGCTACACCTTC.